This T cell receptor (beta chain) stems from a study of blood T cell repertoires in COVID-19. Turning to the study itself: PBMCs, B-cell-depleted T cells, or T cells were the source of the cDNA or gDNA that made up the material.

The study drew participants aged roughly 18 to 95 years from 20 to 30 US areas. Allocation to cohorts depended on clinical history reported by the participants. People in the exposed group encountered a COVID-19 case within 2 weeks before entering the study. Only in-frame clones appear in the TCRdb table, and some are missing; sequencing was by immunoSEQ multiplex PCR. The top ten clones hold approximately 5.7% of a sample with 130,000 to 150,000 clones, roughly 89% of them seen once. The specimen sequenced was PBMCs or T cells enriched from blood (not recorded which). The TCR comes from a woman aged 45-65 years who had been exposed to COVID-19.

The CDR3 nucleotides are TGTGCCAGTAGAAGGACTAGCGGGAGGACGAATGAGCAGTTCTTC. It specifies CASRRTSGRTNEQFF. The chain couples TRBV19 to TRBJ2-1; TRBD2 matches at 14 bases. The V gene end was trimmed by 6 bases and the J gene end by 7 bases; junction bases not matched to a gene: 5. Germline assignment: CDR1 LNHDA and CDR2 SQIVND (reference sequence). The length of the CDR3 is 15 residues.